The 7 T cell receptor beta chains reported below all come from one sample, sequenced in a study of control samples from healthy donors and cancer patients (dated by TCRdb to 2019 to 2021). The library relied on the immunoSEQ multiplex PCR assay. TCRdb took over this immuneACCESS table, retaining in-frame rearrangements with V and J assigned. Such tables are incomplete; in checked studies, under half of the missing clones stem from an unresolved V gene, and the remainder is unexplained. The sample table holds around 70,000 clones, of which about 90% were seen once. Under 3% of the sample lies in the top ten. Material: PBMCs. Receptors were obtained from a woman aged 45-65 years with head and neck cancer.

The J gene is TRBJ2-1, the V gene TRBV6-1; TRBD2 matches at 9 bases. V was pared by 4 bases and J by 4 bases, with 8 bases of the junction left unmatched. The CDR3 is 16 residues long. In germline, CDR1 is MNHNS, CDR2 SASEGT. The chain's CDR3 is CASSVASSGVYNEQFF. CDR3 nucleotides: TGTGCCAGCAGTGTTGCCTCTAGCGGGGTTTACAATGAGCAGTTCTTC.

CDR3 amino acids: CASSTTGAAGELFF. Here the CDR3 DNA reads TGTGCCAGTAGTACAACAGGGGCGGCCGGGGAGCTGTTTTTT. V and J are TRBV19 and TRBJ2-2, with 7 bases aligning to TRBD1. Germline values: CDR1 LNHDA, CDR2 SQIVND (reference sequence). The CDR3 is 14 amino acids. Trimming at V came to 4 bases and at J to 6 bases, leaving 5 bases not matched to a gene.

CDR3 residues: CASSPGVLNTEAFF. CDR3 sequence (DNA): TGTGCCAGCAGCCCCGGGGTTTTGAACACTGAAGCTTTCTTT. The chain joins TRBV7-2 to TRBJ1-1; D call uncertain. Germline CDR1 SGHTA, CDR2 FQGNSA. Trimming took 5 bases from V and 0 from J, leaving 10 bases between them. This CDR3 region has 14 residues.

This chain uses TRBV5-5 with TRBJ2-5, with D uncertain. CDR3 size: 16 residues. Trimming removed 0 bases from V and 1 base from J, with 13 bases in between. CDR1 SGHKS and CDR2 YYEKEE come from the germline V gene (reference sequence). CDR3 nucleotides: TGTGCCAGCAGCTTGGGGGCAGCGTTAATCCAAGAGACCCAGTACTTC. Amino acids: CASSLGAALIQETQYF.

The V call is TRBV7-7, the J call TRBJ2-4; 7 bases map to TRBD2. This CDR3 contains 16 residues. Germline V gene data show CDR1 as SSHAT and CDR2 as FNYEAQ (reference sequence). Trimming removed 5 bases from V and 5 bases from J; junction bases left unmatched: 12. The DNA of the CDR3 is TGTGCCAGCAGCCCAAATTGCGGGGGTACCCAAAACATTCAGTACTTC. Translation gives CASSPNCGGTQNIQYF.

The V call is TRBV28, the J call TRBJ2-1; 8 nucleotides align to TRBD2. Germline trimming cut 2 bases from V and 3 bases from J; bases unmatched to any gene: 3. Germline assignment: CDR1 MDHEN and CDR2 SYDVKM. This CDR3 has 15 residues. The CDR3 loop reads CASSLNGGGYNEQFF. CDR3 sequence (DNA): TGTGCCAGCAGTTTAAACGGGGGGGGCTACAATGAGCAGTTCTTC.

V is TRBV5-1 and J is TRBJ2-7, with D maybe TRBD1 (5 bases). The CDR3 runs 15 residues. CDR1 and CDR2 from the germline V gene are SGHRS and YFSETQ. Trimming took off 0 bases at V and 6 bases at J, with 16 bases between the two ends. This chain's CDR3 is CASSLDRSGRREQYF. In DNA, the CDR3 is TGCGCCAGCAGCTTGGACCGGTCAGGGCGTCGCGAGCAGTACTTC.